This note documents a single TCR beta chain sequence. As yet, its antigen is unknown. The PCR was carried out with 60 Vbeta primers and 13 Jbeta primers. In the authors' methods: Per a later analysis, the number of unique TCR beta chains was roughly 83 million, of which 9 million to 14 million were shared. Only in-frame clones appear in the TCRdb table, and some are missing; sequencing was by immunoSEQ multiplex PCR. That table supplies the V and J calls and clone size; D and trimming were determined from the DNA. The sample carries 140,000 to 150,000 clones, about 82% recorded once. These data originate in a study of cytomegalovirus exposure and HLA in healthy donors. Germline V CDR1 and CDR2: SEHNR, FQNEAQ (reference sequence). Trimming cost V 4 bases and J 1 base, with 4 bases left between them. CDR3 length: 13 residues. Study-level findings and limits: Indistinguishability led to the exclusion of some V segments, TRBV6-2 and TRBV6-3 included.

The chain carries TRBV7-9 and TRBJ2-2; D call uncertain. This TCR derives from a male donor in good health and CMV-seronegative. The sequenced sample was PBMCs. The CDR3 here is CASSSMNTGELFF. For the CDR3, the DNA is TGTGCCAGCAGCTCCATGAACACCGGGGAGCTGTTTTTT.